This TCR beta chain was sequenced for a study of blood T cell repertoires in COVID-19. Study background: The cDNA or gDNA used as material had been derived from T cells, B-cell-depleted T cells, or PBMCs.

Per the original methods: Amplification of reference gene primers was used by the study to estimate nucleated cell counts. Some clones are missing from TCRdb's copy, which holds only in-frame ones; the method was immunoSEQ multiplex PCR. V, J and clone size reflect that table, while D and trimming were determined from the DNA. The sample has around 94,000 clones; roughly 86% are singletons. Trimming took off 2 bases at V and 7 bases at J, with 12 bases between the two ends. The CDR3 extends over 15 amino acids. Germline-derived CDR1 and CDR2 are MNHNY and SVGAGI (reference sequence). Material: peripheral blood. V and J are TRBV6-6 and TRBJ1-6, with a possible D match to TRBD1 (6 bases). The receptor comes from a man aged 40-49 years with active or convalescent COVID-19. The DNA for the CDR3 is TGTGCCAGCAGTTACCAGCCTAGGGGGAATTCACCCCTCCACTTT. Amino acid sequence: CASSYQPRGNSPLHF.